This T cell receptor (beta chain) appears in the sequencing data of a study of T cells in Graves' hyperthyroidism and ophthalmopathy. General study points: Blood also held most thyroid clonotypes expanded beyond 0.001.

This clonotype was picked up a small number of times. Its specificity is unknown. Authors of the study amplified TCR beta CDR3 regions from RNA transcripts. Carried out on the TCR CDR3, a first-round RT-PCR used the HTBI primer set. One entry per CDR3 protein, called by TCRdb with MiXCR from the multiplex PCR reads. Among about 500,000 distinct CDR3 sequences listed, around 15% were seen once. Researchers barred patients who had uncontrolled infection, other autoimmune disease, pregnancy or lactation. Around 9.9 ml of fresh peripheral blood supplied the PBMCs. There are 15 residues in the CDR3. Germline V lookup: CDR1 MNHEY, CDR2 SMNVEV (reference sequence). V shed 6 bases and J 6 bases; nucleotides not matched to a gene: 11.

This clonotype originated in a woman younger than 30 with Graves' hyperthyroidism. Sequenced input: blood. The chain has TRBV27 and TRBJ1-1, with TRBD1 matching over 9 bases. This CDR3 reads CASSPSGTGYAEAFF. The CDR3, as DNA: TGTGCCAGCAGCCCGTCCGGGACAGGGTACGCTGAAGCTTTCTTT.